Listed here are 31 T cell receptor beta chains from one sample, sequenced in a study of cytomegalovirus exposure and HLA in healthy donors. PCR primers comprised 60 Vbeta and 13 Jbeta primers. Only in-frame clones appear in the TCRdb table, and some are missing; sequencing was by immunoSEQ multiplex PCR. This repertoire shows some 85,000 clones, about 80% found once; its top ten account for 1.4%. Sequencing was carried out using PBMCs. The receptors originated from a male donor in good health and CMV-seronegative.

V gene TRBV19 combines with J gene TRBJ2-6; D is ambiguous. The CDR3 runs 15 residues. The germline V and J ends were trimmed by 1 base and 2 bases, with 6 bases remaining between them. The V gene's germline CDR1 is LNHDA and CDR2 SQIVND (reference sequence). The DNA for the CDR3 is TGTGCCAGTAGTATAGCTGTCGCTGGGGCCAACGTCCTGACTTTC. Translated: CASSIAVAGANVLTF. The whole variable domain, filled in from reference TRBV19 and TRBJ2-6, reads DGGITQSPKYLFRKEGQNVTLSCEQNLNHDAMYWYRQDPGQGLRLIYYSQIVNDFQKGDIAEGYSVSREKKESFPLTVTSAQKNPTAFYLCASSIAVAGANVLTFGAGSRLTVL.

V and J are TRBV5-5 and TRBJ2-7; D call uncertain. The V gene's germline CDR1 is SGHKS and CDR2 YYEKEE (reference sequence). The CDR3 contains 13 residues. Trimming stripped 0 bases from V and 2 bases from J, with 6 bases between. The DNA for the CDR3 is TGTGCCAGCAGCTTGGCCAGTACCTACGAGCAGTACTTC. Amino acid sequence: CASSLASTYEQYF.

V gene TRBV5-1 combines with J gene TRBJ1-1; 7 bases fit TRBD1. The V segment lost 4 bases and the J segment 5 bases; nucleotides outside the gene matches: 14. The CDR3 is 16 amino acids. Germline V gives CDR1 SGHRS, CDR2 YFSETQ. DNA of the CDR3: TGCGCCAGCAGCATTATGGACAGGAGGATTGGGACTGAAGCTTTCTTT. Translated, it gives CASSIMDRRIGTEAFF. Looking up the rest from reference TRBV5-1 and TRBJ1-1 gives the full variable domain: KAGVTQTPRYLIKTRGQQVTLSCSPISGHRSVSWYQQTPGQGLQFLFEYFSETQRNKGNFPGRFSGRQFSNSRSEMNVSTLELGDSALYLCASSIMDRRIGTEAFFGQGTRLTVV.

This chain uses TRBV5-1 with TRBJ1-3; TRBD1 matches 7 bases. V lost 3 bases to trimming and J lost 2 bases; unmatched junction nucleotides: 2. Germline CDR1 and CDR2: SGHRS and YFSETQ. CDR3 length: 14 amino acids. This chain's CDR3 is CASSWGQTGNTIYF. The CDR3 nucleotides are TGCGCCAGCAGCTGGGGACAGACTGGAAACACCATATATTTT.

This clone was counted a single time. This chain links TRBV7-2 with TRBJ2-1; 7 positions match TRBD1. Looked up from germline, CDR1 is SGHTA and CDR2 is FQGNSA. This CDR3 comprises 13 residues. Trimming removed 2 bases from V and 11 bases from J; junction bases left unmatched: 6. In nucleotides, the CDR3 is TGTGCCAGCAGCTTAATTCAGGGGGTAAAGCAGTTCTTC. Translation gives CASSLIQGVKQFF. Variable domain in full (rest from reference TRBV7-2 and TRBJ2-1): GAGVSQSPSNKVTEKGKDVELRCDPISGHTALYWYRQSLGQGLEFLIYFQGNSAPDKSGLPSDRFSAERTGGSVSTLTIQRTQQEDSAVYLCASSLIQGVKQFFGPGTRLTVL.

This rearrangement joins TRBV28 to TRBJ1-1; weak D call: TRBD1 (5 bases). CDR3 length equals 13 residues. The germline gives CDR1 MDHEN, CDR2 SYDVKM. V was trimmed by 6 bases and J by 9 bases, leaving 17 bases between them. The CDR3 reads CASSQGRFKKAFF. CDR3 DNA: TGTGCCAGCAGCCAGGGTAGGTTTAAAAAAGCTTTCTTT.

This clone has a handful of counts. This rearrangement joins TRBV28 to TRBJ2-7; TRBD1 might be the D (5 bases). Germline CDR1 reads MDHEN; CDR2 reads SYDVKM. With 7 bases removed from V and 1 base from J, the gap between germline ends came to 11 bases. This CDR3 spans 13 amino acids. The CDR3 is CASKSTASYEQYF. Written as DNA, the CDR3 is TGTGCCAGCAAATCGACAGCTTCCTACGAGCAGTACTTC. The full variable domain, rest sourced from reference TRBV28 and TRBJ2-7, is DVKVTQSSRYLVKRTGEKVFLECVQDMDHENMFWYRQDPGLGLRLIYFSYDVKMKEKGDIPEGYSVSREKKERFSLILESASTNQTSMYLCASKSTASYEQYFGPGTRLTVT.

The chain carries TRBV7-2 and TRBJ1-1; 7 nucleotides align to TRBD1. The CDR3 extends over 14 amino acids. Germline lookup yields CDR1 SGHTA and CDR2 FQGNSA. Trimming cost V 7 bases and J 6 bases; bases outside gene matches: 11. The CDR3, as DNA: TGTGCCAGCACCATTCCTCAGGGGGGTCCTGAAGCTTTCTTT. Translation gives CASTIPQGGPEAFF.

The V call is TRBV11-2, the J call TRBJ1-1; D unresolved. V gave up 0 bases and J gave up 3 bases, with 5 bases separating them. Germline lookup yields CDR1 SGHAT and CDR2 FQNNGV. CDR3 length equals 13 residues. CDR3 protein: CASSLDGHTEAFF. CDR3 nucleotide sequence: TGTGCCAGCAGCTTAGATGGGCACACTGAAGCTTTCTTT.

The rearrangement joins TRBV28 to TRBJ1-2, with a tentative D call TRBD1 (5 bases). Germline loops: CDR1 MDHEN, CDR2 SYDVKM. The CDR3 has 14 amino acids. The ends were cut back, 2 bases at V and 8 bases at J, with 15 bases in the middle. This CDR3 reads CASSLNPTGGGYTF. The CDR3 region has the DNA TGTGCCAGCAGTTTAAACCCGACGGGGGGAGGCTACACCTTC.

With respect to this clone: This likely comes from a read error, as the CDR3 has no conserved phenylalanine or tryptophan at its end. The chain is built from TRBV27 and TRBJ1-5; D gene ambiguous. The length of the CDR3 is 13 residues. Trimming removed 0 bases at V and 7 bases at J, with 7 bases between. Per germline, CDR1 MNHEY and CDR2 SMNVEV (reference sequence). The CDR3 DNA reads TGTGCCAGCAGTTTATCCGGGGTGCAGCCCCAGCATTAT. Protein product: CASSLSGVQPQHY.

This sequence joins TRBV6-5 and TRBJ1-6; D might be TRBD1 (5 bases). CDR3 size: 13 residues. Trimming shortened V by 6 bases and J by 6 bases, and 9 bases separated the two germline ends. Germline values: CDR1 MNHEY, CDR2 SVGAGI. CDR3 DNA: TGTGCCAGCAGCCCCGGGGGTAATTCACCCCTCCACTTT. It yields the protein CASSPGGNSPLHF.

The chain has TRBV7-8 and TRBJ1-5; unclear D gene. The CDR3 has 18 residues. CDR1 and CDR2 from the germline V gene are SGHVS and FQNEAQ. Trimming took off 4 bases at V and 2 bases at J, with 21 bases between the two ends. This chain's CDR3 is CASSSGGFNGRGNQPQHF. CDR3 nucleotide sequence: TGTGCCAGCAGCTCCGGAGGGTTCAACGGGCGCGGCAATCAGCCCCAGCATTTT. The entire variable domain, with the rest obtained from reference TRBV7-8 and TRBJ1-5, is as follows: GAGVSQSPRYKVAKRGQDVALRCDPISGHVSLFWYQQALGQGPEFLTYFQNEAQLDKSGLPSDRFFAERPEGSVSTLKIQRTQQEDSAVYLCASSSGGFNGRGNQPQHFGDGTRLSIL.

V and J are TRBV2 and TRBJ2-7, with 7 positions matching TRBD2. This CDR3 has 14 residues. Per germline, CDR1 SNHLY and CDR2 FYNNEI. The ends lost 4 bases at V and 3 bases at J; junction bases unmatched: 6. In DNA form, the CDR3 reads TGTGCCAGCAGTGGGGGGGGACTATTCTACGAGCAGTACTTC. Translating it yields CASSGGGLFYEQYF.

The V and J genes are TRBV19 and TRBJ2-2; 12 bases fit TRBD1. V lost 3 bases, J lost 7 bases, and 6 bases stayed unmatched. CDR1 LNHDA and CDR2 SQIVND come from the germline V gene (reference sequence). The CDR3 length is 16 residues. CDR3 sequence (DNA): TGTGCCAGTAGTATCTTGGGGACAGGGGGCGGCGGGGAGCTGTTTTTT. Amino acids: CASSILGTGGGGELFF. Full variable domain (missing parts from reference TRBV19 and TRBJ2-2): DGGITQSPKYLFRKEGQNVTLSCEQNLNHDAMYWYRQDPGQGLRLIYYSQIVNDFQKGDIAEGYSVSREKKESFPLTVTSAQKNPTAFYLCASSILGTGGGGELFFGEGSRLTVL.

The V and J genes are TRBV4-3 and TRBJ2-1; perhaps TRBD1 as D (5 bases). The V gene's germline CDR1 is LGHNA and CDR2 YSLEER. This CDR3 contains 12 residues. Trimming cost V 3 bases and J 6 bases, with 6 bases left between them. CDR3 sequence: CASSHRANEQFF. CDR3 DNA: TGCGCCAGCAGCCACAGGGCCAATGAGCAGTTCTTC.

The chain employs TRBV6-4 and TRBJ2-3; 9 nucleotides align to TRBD1. The CDR3 is made up of 15 amino acids. Germline V lookup: CDR1 MRHNA, CDR2 SNTAGT. After removal of 4 bases from V and 4 bases from J, the junction contained 6 bases not matched to a gene. The CDR3 bases are TGTGCCAGCAGTGCCTCGGGACAGGGCGCAGATACGCAGTATTTT. Translation gives CASSASGQGADTQYF.

V and J are TRBV10-3 and TRBJ1-1; no reliable D call. The CDR3 spans 15 residues. Germline V lookup: CDR1 ENHRY, CDR2 SYGVKD. V lost 2 bases, J lost 1 base, and 11 bases lay in between. The CDR3, as DNA: TGTGCCATCAGTGAGGATCTGACTCCGAACACTGAAGCTTTCTTT. It codes for CAISEDLTPNTEAFF.

Only one count was recorded for this clone. This rearrangement joins TRBV9 to TRBJ2-7, with 10 bases identical to TRBD1. This CDR3 contains 16 residues. CDR1 and CDR2 from the germline V gene are SGDLS and YYNGEE. V was pared by 4 bases and J by 2 bases, with 9 bases of the junction left unmatched. The CDR3 here is CASSPTRGQGAYEQYF. The DNA for the CDR3 is TGTGCCAGCAGCCCGACCCGTGGACAGGGGGCCTACGAGCAGTACTTC. The full variable domain, rest sourced from reference TRBV9 and TRBJ2-7, is DSGVTQTPKHLITATGQRVTLRCSPRSGDLSVYWYQQSLDQGLQFLIQYYNGEERAKGNILERFSAQQFPDLHSELNLSSLELGDSALYFCASSPTRGQGAYEQYFGPGTRLTVT.

The rearrangement links TRBV23-1 to TRBJ1-1, with no clear D. TRBV23-1 is an ORF for which the function is uncertain. V dropped 4 bases and J dropped 2 bases, with 14 bases sitting between them. The CDR3 extends over 15 amino acids. The CDR3 is CASSPLDSRNTEAFF. The CDR3 DNA follows: TGCGCCAGCAGTCCCCTTGACTCCCGAAACACTGAAGCTTTCTTT.

The chain recombines TRBV7-2 with TRBJ2-7; perhaps TRBD1 as D (5 bases). The CDR3 consists of 13 residues. Germline V gene data show CDR1 as SGHTA and CDR2 as FQGNSA. Between the trimmed V and J ends, which lost 4 bases and 2 bases, there was a span of 9 bases. CDR3 in DNA: TGTGCCAGCAGCTCCAAGGGGCCCTACGAGCAGTACTTC. Translation gives CASSSKGPYEQYF.

J is TRBJ2-5 and V is TRBV5-1; 11 bases map to TRBD2. V lost 1 base, J lost 1 base, and 6 bases stayed unmatched. The CDR3 covers 17 residues. Germline CDR1 and CDR2: SGHRS and YFSETQ. The chain's CDR3 is CASSLLVTSGGQETQYF. The CDR3 DNA reads as TGCGCCAGCAGCTTGTTAGTAACTAGCGGGGGCCAAGAGACCCAGTACTTC. Variable domain in full (rest from reference TRBV5-1 and TRBJ2-5): KAGVTQTPRYLIKTRGQQVTLSCSPISGHRSVSWYQQTPGQGLQFLFEYFSETQRNKGNFPGRFSGRQFSNSRSEMNVSTLELGDSALYLCASSLLVTSGGQETQYFGPGTRLLVL.

A few counts support this clone. The chain is built from TRBV28 and TRBJ1-3, with 7 positions matching TRBD1. J was trimmed by 3 bases and V by 2 bases; bases with no gene match: 7. This CDR3 is built from 16 residues. Germline V gene data show CDR1 as MDHEN and CDR2 as SYDVKM. The CDR3 reads CASSLNPRGYGNTIYF. CDR3 DNA: TGTGCCAGCAGTTTAAATCCCAGGGGGTATGGAAACACCATATATTTT. The variable domain in full, with the rest retrieved from reference TRBV28 and TRBJ1-3, is DVKVTQSSRYLVKRTGEKVFLECVQDMDHENMFWYRQDPGLGLRLIYFSYDVKMKEKGDIPEGYSVSREKKERFSLILESASTNQTSMYLCASSLNPRGYGNTIYFGEGSWLTVV.

V gene TRBV6-6 combines with J gene TRBJ2-5; no reliable D call. Trimming removed 6 bases from V and 2 bases from J, with 10 bases in between. The CDR3 extends over 13 amino acids. The germline V gene has CDR1 MNHNY and CDR2 SVGAGI (reference sequence). DNA of the CDR3: TGTGCCAGCAGACTCCAGGCACAAGAGACCCAGTACTTC. Encoded protein: CASRLQAQETQYF.

The chain recombines TRBV28 with TRBJ2-1; D call uncertain. Germline CDR1 MDHEN, CDR2 SYDVKM. With 6 bases removed from V and 4 bases from J, the gap between germline ends came to 7 bases. CDR3 length equals 12 residues. The CDR3 DNA reads TGTGCCAGCAGGGGCATTTACAATGAGCAGTTCTTC. The encoded protein is CASRGIYNEQFF.

V is TRBV28 and J is TRBJ2-7, with 7 bases identical to TRBD1. J lost 6 bases, V lost 2 bases, and 7 bases had no gene match. Looked up from germline, CDR1 is MDHEN and CDR2 is SYDVKM. The CDR3 consists of 14 residues. DNA of the CDR3: TGTGCCAGCAGTTTAGAGGGGGCAACTGGCGAGCAGTACTTC. Translated: CASSLEGATGEQYF. The entire variable domain, with the rest obtained from reference TRBV28 and TRBJ2-7, is as follows: DVKVTQSSRYLVKRTGEKVFLECVQDMDHENMFWYRQDPGLGLRLIYFSYDVKMKEKGDIPEGYSVSREKKERFSLILESASTNQTSMYLCASSLEGATGEQYFGPGTRLTVT.

This chain joins TRBV11-3 and TRBJ2-1, with D hard to call. The ends were cut back, 0 bases at V and 5 bases at J, with 11 bases in the middle. CDR3 size: 15 residues. CDR1 is SGHNT and CDR2 is YENEEA in the germline V gene. The DNA of the CDR3 is TGTGCCAGCAGCTTAGATCCGGCAGGCGACAATGAGCAGTTCTTC. The encoded protein is CASSLDPAGDNEQFF.

The rearrangement links TRBV2 to TRBJ1-2; 8 nucleotides agree with TRBD1. This CDR3 region has 13 residues. The V segment lost 1 base and the J segment 8 bases; nucleotides outside the gene matches: 3. Germline V gene lookup returns CDR1 SNHLY and CDR2 FYNNEI. The CDR3 DNA reads TGTGCCAGCAGTGAAGGGACAGGGTACGGCTACACCTTC. Encoded protein: CASSEGTGYGYTF.

This chain joins TRBV7-2 and TRBJ2-6, with D unclear. Germline loops: CDR1 SGHTA, CDR2 FQGNSA. The germline V and J ends were trimmed by 3 bases and 0 bases, with 6 bases remaining between them. CDR3 length: 15 amino acids. In DNA, the CDR3 is TGTGCCAGCAGCTTCCACAACTCTGGGGCCAACGTCCTGACTTTC. Its translation: CASSFHNSGANVLTF.

Written as DNA, the CDR3 is TGTGCCAGTAGTCATTTAGGGACAGGTAACAATGAGCAGTTCTTC. It translates to CASSHLGTGNNEQFF. The V gene is TRBV19, the J gene TRBJ2-1; 8 nucleotides align to TRBD1. CDR3 length: 15 amino acids. The germline V gene encodes CDR1 LNHDA and CDR2 SQIVND (reference sequence). V lost 5 bases to trimming and J lost 5 bases; unmatched junction nucleotides: 8.

The V gene is TRBV5-1, the J gene TRBJ1-1, with D maybe TRBD1 (5 bases). Trimming pared 2 bases from V and 5 bases from J, leaving 13 bases between. The length of the CDR3 is 14 residues. Germline V CDR1 and CDR2: SGHRS, YFSETQ. The CDR3, as DNA: TGCGCCAGCAGCTTTGTAGGGGTAGGGACTGAAGCTTTCTTT. This gives the protein CASSFVGVGTEAFF.